This T cell receptor beta chain was documented in a study of a mutant IDH1 vaccine in newly diagnosed glioma. Study context: Patients got radiotherapy, temozolomide, or both beforehand, and most got both.

This CDR3 spans 15 amino acids. Germline CDR1 reads SGDLS; CDR2 reads YYNGEE. Trimming cost V 2 bases and J 1 base, with 11 bases left between them. The method was immunoSEQ multiplex PCR; TCRdb's version includes in-frame clones alone and lacks a portion of them. The sample includes some 95,000 clones, about 82% of them seen just once. The sample's time point: baseline, week 1 (first vaccination visit). Treatment of the sample: pre-vaccination baseline after standard-of-care therapy. The sequencing here drew on PBMCs, taken from a glioma patient treated with radiotherapy, temozolomide or both. The clonotype was recovered from a man aged 35-49 years with glioma. The chain combines TRBV9 with TRBJ2-3; perhaps TRBD1 as D (5 bases). The CDR3 bases are TGTGCCAGCAGCGTCCCACAGGACCGCACAGATACGCAGTATTTT. Translation gives CASSVPQDRTDTQYF.